This TCR beta chain was sequenced during a study of blood T cell repertoires in COVID-19. Trimming shortened V by 4 bases and J by 4 bases, and 4 bases separated the two germline ends. Per germline, CDR1 MDHEN and CDR2 SYDVKM. The CDR3 runs 11 residues. Details on this clone: Other DNA sequences in this sample translate to the same CDR3.

In the original workflow: Using reference gene primer amplification, nucleated cell counts were estimated. The repertoire was sequenced with immunoSEQ multiplex PCR; TCRdb's copy has only in-frame clones and lacks some. That table supplies the V and J calls and clone size; D and trimming were determined from the DNA. This sample has under 350,000 clones; roughly nine tenths occur once, and the top ten carry 1.5% to 2%. The sample was peripheral blood. The receptor was derived from a woman aged 25-40 years with COVID-19, enrolled during active disease. The V call is TRBV28, the J call TRBJ1-2; D unresolved. The CDR3 spells CASSSSYGYTF. The CDR3 DNA reads TGTGCCAGCAGTTCGTCCTATGGCTACACCTTC.